One TCR beta chain is described in this entry. Its matching antigen is unknown. These data come from a study of T cell responses to AZD1222 COVID-19 vaccine. The study's findings and limits: Baseline serostatus was positive in only six AZD1222 recipients.

The assay was immunoSEQ multiplex PCR, and TCRdb's table has in-frame clones only and misses some. The sample shows around 58,000 clones, roughly 80% of them seen only once. The sample was peripheral blood, taken on day 0 of AZD1222 vaccination. The sequence was obtained from an adult in good health.

The CDR3 loop reads CASSIREAGTGDTQYF. Written as DNA, the CDR3 is TGTGCCAGTAGTATCAGGGAAGCGGGGACCGGGGATACGCAGTATTTT. The V and J genes are TRBV19 and TRBJ2-3, with 7 bases lining up with TRBD2. Trimming removed 3 bases from V and 6 bases from J; junction bases left unmatched: 12. This CDR3 is 16 amino acids long. Germline CDR1 and CDR2: LNHDA and SQIVND (reference sequence).